This is a list of T cell receptor beta chains from one sample in a study of T cells in localized non-small cell lung cancer. Here immunoSEQ multiplex PCR was the method, and the copy in TCRdb shows in-frame clones only, minus some. The table lists about 40,000 clones, roughly 86% of them singletons. The specimen comprised peripheral blood, sampled before any cancer treatment. The receptor source for this set is a man aged 18-55 years with stage I lung adenocarcinoma. Both conserved end residues are part of each CDR3. The D gene is left open where the match is weak. Expanded clones get a size class; other rows say once, few or many, or leave the size out.

abundance: -
v_gene: TRBV7-3
d_gene: TRBD2
len: 15
j_gene: TRBJ2-5
CDR3aa: CASSLLGGIQETQYF
CDR3nt: TGTGCCAGCAGCTTACTCGGGGGGATTCAAGAGACCCAGTACTTC

abundance: few
v_gene: TRBV10-3
d_gene: TRBD1
len: 13
j_gene: TRBJ1-6
CDR3aa: CAISTGVNSPLHF
CDR3nt: TGTGCCATCAGCACAGGGGTTAATTCACCCCTCCACTTT

abundance: -
v_gene: TRBV28
d_gene: -
len: 14
j_gene: TRBJ1-3
CDR3aa: CASSDRPPGNTIYF
CDR3nt: TGTGCCAGCAGTGACAGACCTCCTGGAAACACCATATATTTT

abundance: -
v_gene: TRBV5-4
d_gene: -
len: 15
j_gene: TRBJ2-2
CDR3aa: CASSIGSWVTGELFF
CDR3nt: TGTGCCAGCAGCATCGGGAGTTGGGTCACCGGGGAGCTGTTTTTT

abundance: -
v_gene: TRBV29-1
d_gene: -
len: 16
j_gene: TRBJ2-7
CDR3aa: CSVPRRGQGAGYEQYF
CDR3nt: TGCAGCGTCCCCCGCCGGGGCCAGGGCGCAGGCTACGAGCAGTACTTC

abundance: -
v_gene: TRBV7-9
d_gene: TRBD1
len: 15
j_gene: TRBJ1-4
CDR3aa: CASSSSDREYEKLFF
CDR3nt: TGTGCCAGCAGCTCATCGGACAGGGAGTATGAAAAACTGTTTTTT

abundance: -
v_gene: TRBV28
d_gene: -
len: 17
j_gene: TRBJ1-3
CDR3aa: CASSFVGNEGPGNTIYF
CDR3nt: TGTGCCAGCAGTTTTGTCGGGAATGAGGGCCCCGGAAACACCATATATTTT

abundance: once
v_gene: TRBV7-2
d_gene: -
len: 15
j_gene: TRBJ2-7
CDR3aa: CASSLWSGVTYEQYF
CDR3nt: TGTGCCAGCAGCTTGTGGTCAGGGGTTACCTACGAGCAGTACTTC

abundance: -
v_gene: TRBV4-1
d_gene: -
len: 15
j_gene: TRBJ1-5
CDR3aa: CASRLGLENNQPQHF
CDR3nt: TGCGCCAGCAGGCTCGGACTAGAGAACAATCAGCCCCAGCATTTT

abundance: -
v_gene: TRBV5-1
d_gene: -
len: 14
j_gene: TRBJ1-1
CDR3aa: CASSSSTGQTEAFF
CDR3nt: TGCGCCAGCAGCTCTAGTACAGGGCAAACTGAAGCTTTCTTT

abundance: -
v_gene: TRBV9
d_gene: -
len: 14
j_gene: TRBJ2-2
CDR3aa: CASSVHVNTGELFF
CDR3nt: TGTGCCAGCAGCGTACACGTGAACACCGGGGAGCTGTTTTTT

abundance: -
v_gene: TRBV30
d_gene: -
len: 12
j_gene: TRBJ2-3
CDR3aa: CAWTIGADTQYF
CDR3nt: TGTGCCTGGACGATAGGTGCAGATACGCAGTATTTT

abundance: -
v_gene: TRBV18
d_gene: -
len: 15
j_gene: TRBJ2-3
CDR3aa: CASSPRGGATDTQYF
CDR3nt: TGTGCCAGCTCACCACGGGGTGGGGCCACAGATACGCAGTATTTT

abundance: -
v_gene: TRBV19
d_gene: -
len: 16
j_gene: TRBJ1-1
CDR3aa: CASQPSGLSLSSEAFF
CDR3nt: TGTGCCAGCCAACCATCGGGCCTCAGCCTAAGTAGTGAAGCTTTCTTT

abundance: -
v_gene: TRBV15
d_gene: -
len: 16
j_gene: TRBJ2-2
CDR3aa: CATSGAGLLNTGELFF
CDR3nt: TGTGCCACCAGCGGGGCGGGACTCCTCAACACCGGGGAGCTGTTTTTT

abundance: -
v_gene: TRBV7-8
d_gene: -
len: 12
j_gene: TRBJ2-5
CDR3aa: CASSRGVETQYF
CDR3nt: TGTGCCAGCAGCCGAGGAGTCGAGACCCAGTACTTC

abundance: -
v_gene: TRBV6-5
d_gene: -
len: 16
j_gene: TRBJ2-7
CDR3aa: CASSYSRRGDRNEQYF
CDR3nt: TGTGCCAGCAGTTACTCGCGGCGGGGTGATCGGAACGAGCAGTACTTC

abundance: -
v_gene: TRBV5-1
d_gene: -
len: 16
j_gene: TRBJ1-6
CDR3aa: CASSLGSGTEYSPLHF
CDR3nt: TGCGCCAGCAGCTTGGGTTCCGGGACGGAGTATTCACCCCTCCACTTT

abundance: once
v_gene: TRBV23-1
d_gene: -
len: 11
j_gene: TRBJ1-2
CDR3aa: CASSQKARYTF
CDR3nt: TGCGCCAGCAGTCAAAAGGCGAGGTACACCTTC

abundance: -
v_gene: TRBV7-2
d_gene: -
len: 13
j_gene: TRBJ1-2
CDR3aa: CASSPSGTYGYTF
CDR3nt: TGTGCCAGCAGCCCGTCCGGGACATATGGCTACACCTTC

abundance: -
v_gene: TRBV11-2
d_gene: -
len: 16
j_gene: TRBJ1-5
CDR3aa: CASSLEGGAGNQPQHF
CDR3nt: TGTGCCAGCAGCTTAGAAGGTGGGGCAGGCAATCAGCCCCAGCATTTT

abundance: -
v_gene: TRBV11-2
d_gene: -
len: 14
j_gene: TRBJ1-3
CDR3aa: CASSLASGANTIYF
CDR3nt: TGTGCCAGCAGCTTAGCCTCCGGCGCTAACACCATATATTTT

abundance: -
v_gene: TRBV6-1
d_gene: TRBD2
len: 20
j_gene: TRBJ2-4
CDR3aa: CASSEALDDGRVYGKNIQYF
CDR3nt: TGTGCCAGCAGTGAAGCGCTTGACGACGGGAGGGTTTACGGCAAAAACATTCAGTACTTC